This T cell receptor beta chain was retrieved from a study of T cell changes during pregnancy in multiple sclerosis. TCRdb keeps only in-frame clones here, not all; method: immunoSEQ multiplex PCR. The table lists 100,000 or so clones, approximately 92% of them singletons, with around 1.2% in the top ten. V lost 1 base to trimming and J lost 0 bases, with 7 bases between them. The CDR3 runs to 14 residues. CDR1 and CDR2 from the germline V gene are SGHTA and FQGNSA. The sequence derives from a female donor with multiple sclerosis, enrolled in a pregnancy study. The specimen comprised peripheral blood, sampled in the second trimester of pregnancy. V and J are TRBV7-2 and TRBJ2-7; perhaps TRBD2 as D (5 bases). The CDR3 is CASSLGSGSYEQYF. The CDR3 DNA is TGTGCCAGCAGCTTAGGCAGCGGCTCCTACGAGCAGTACTTC.